This entry features one T cell receptor beta chain sequence. The antigen is not known. This CDR3 region has 18 residues. Germline CDR1 is SEHNR and CDR2 is FQNEAQ (reference sequence). V dropped 5 bases and J dropped 0; count of bases not matched to a gene: 13. These data come from a study of yellow fever vaccine responses in identical twins. Study conclusions and caveats: Reported findings indicate that twins' vaccine T cell responses seemed partially convergent, partially personalized.

TCRdb used MiXCR to reprocess the RT-PCR reads, holding one entry per CDR3 protein. The sample has approximately 13,000 distinct CDR3 sequences, just under 85% seen once. This clonotype originated in a woman between 18 and 30 years old who received the yellow fever vaccine. This chain uses TRBV7-9 with TRBJ2-1; 7 bases are a match to TRBD1. Sequencing was performed on T cells from blood (PBMCs), unsorted or a sorted subset (not recorded which), taken before or after yellow fever vaccination (not recorded which). CDR3 sequence: CASSDRDSEISSYNEQFF. The CDR3, as DNA: TGTGCCAGCAGCGACCGGGACAGTGAGATTAGCTCCTACAATGAGCAGTTCTTC.